This T cell receptor (beta chain) was retrieved from a study of blood T cell repertoires in COVID-19. The data were produced by immunoSEQ multiplex PCR, yet TCRdb's version contains in-frame clones alone and is incomplete. The repertoire holds over 90,000 clones, around 88% seen once, with around 3.2% in the top ten. The specimen sequenced was peripheral blood. This sequence originates from a human donor in a cohort sampled during active COVID-19.

CDR3 in amino acids: CASSYRQTGEAFF. CDR3 DNA sequence: TGTGCCAGCAGTTACCGTCAGACAGGTGAAGCTTTCTTT. The V call is TRBV6-5, the J call TRBJ1-1; tentative D call: TRBD1 (6 bases). The CDR3 covers 13 residues. Germline CDR1 is MNHEY and CDR2 is SVGAGI. The V and J ends lost 2 bases and 7 bases respectively, with 11 bases between them.